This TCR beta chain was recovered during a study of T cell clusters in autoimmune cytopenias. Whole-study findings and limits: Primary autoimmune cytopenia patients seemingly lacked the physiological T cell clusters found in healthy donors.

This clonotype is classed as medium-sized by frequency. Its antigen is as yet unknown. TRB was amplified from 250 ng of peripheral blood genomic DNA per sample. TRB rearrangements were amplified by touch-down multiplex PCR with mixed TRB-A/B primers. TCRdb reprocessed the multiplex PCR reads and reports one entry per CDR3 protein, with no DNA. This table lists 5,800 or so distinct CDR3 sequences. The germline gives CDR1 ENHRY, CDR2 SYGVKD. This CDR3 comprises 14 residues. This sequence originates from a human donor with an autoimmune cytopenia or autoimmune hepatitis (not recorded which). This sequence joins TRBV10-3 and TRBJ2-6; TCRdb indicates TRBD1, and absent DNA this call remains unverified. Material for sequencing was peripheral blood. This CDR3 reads CATNRVAGANVLTF.